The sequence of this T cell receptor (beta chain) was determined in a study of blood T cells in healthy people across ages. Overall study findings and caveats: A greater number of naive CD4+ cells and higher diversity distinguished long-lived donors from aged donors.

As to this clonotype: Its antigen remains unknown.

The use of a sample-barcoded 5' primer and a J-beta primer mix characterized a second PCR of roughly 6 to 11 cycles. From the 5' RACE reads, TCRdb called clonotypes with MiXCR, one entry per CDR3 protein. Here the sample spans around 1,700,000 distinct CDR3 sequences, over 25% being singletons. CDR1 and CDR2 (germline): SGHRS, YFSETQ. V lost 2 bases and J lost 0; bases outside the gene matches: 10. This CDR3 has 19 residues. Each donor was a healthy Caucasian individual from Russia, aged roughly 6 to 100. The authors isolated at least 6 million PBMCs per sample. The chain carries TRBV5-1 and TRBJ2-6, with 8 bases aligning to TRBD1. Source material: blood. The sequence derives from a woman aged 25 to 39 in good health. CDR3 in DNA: TGCGCCAGCAGCTTCGGCCCAGGGGGCCGTATCTCTGGGGCCAACGTCCTGACTTTC. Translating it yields CASSFGPGGRISGANVLTF. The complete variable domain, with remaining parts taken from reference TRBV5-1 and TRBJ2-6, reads KAGVTQTPRYLIKTRGQQVTLSCSPISGHRSVSWYQQTPGQGLQFLFEYFSETQRNKGNFPGRFSGRQFSNSRSEMNVSTLELGDSALYLCASSFGPGGRISGANVLTFGAGSRLTVL.